A single sample gave rise to the 9 T cell receptor beta chains below, sequenced in a study of cytomegalovirus exposure and HLA in healthy donors. The primer mix had 60 Vbeta and 13 Jbeta primers. Clones were read by immunoSEQ multiplex PCR, and TCRdb kept only the in-frame ones, dropping some. The table lists 100,000 to 150,000 clones, roughly 80% of them singletons. Sequencing was carried out using PBMCs. These receptors were collected from a woman in her forties in good health and CMV-seropositive.

The V and J genes are TRBV5-1 and TRBJ2-6; possible D gene TRBD1, 6 bases. V shed 6 bases and J shed 4 bases, with 14 bases lying between them. Germline V CDR1 and CDR2: SGHRS, YFSETQ. The CDR3 loop spans 15 amino acids. The CDR3 region is CASTDTGTGANVLTF. The CDR3 DNA sequence: TGCGCCAGCACCGATACAGGGACCGGGGCCAACGTCCTGACTTTC.

The J gene is TRBJ2-7, the V gene TRBV4-2; D remains unclear. The V gene lost 3 bases and the J gene lost 3 bases, with 12 bases spanning the gap. CDR1 is LGHNA and CDR2 is YNFKEQ in the germline V gene. This CDR3 comprises 14 residues. The chain's CDR3 is CASSQELLFYEQYF. The CDR3 DNA reads as TGTGCCAGCAGCCAGGAACTATTATTCTACGAGCAGTACTTC.

V usage is TRBV23-1 and J usage is TRBJ2-7, with D perhaps matching TRBD1 (6 bases). TRBV23-1 is an ORF, with its function uncertain. V lost 6 bases and J 6 bases, leaving 21 bases between the germline ends. The CDR3 consists of 15 residues. This CDR3 reads CASSPTGLFVGEQYF. The CDR3 DNA follows: TGCGCCAGCAGCCCGACAGGCCTGTTTGTGGGCGAGCAGTACTTC.

The chain has TRBV4-3 and TRBJ2-7, with 7 bases that match TRBD2. The CDR3 has 13 amino acids. Losses at the gene ends were 0 bases for V and 12 bases for J; bases not matched to a gene: 8. Germline V lookup: CDR1 LGHNA, CDR2 YSLEER. The CDR3 bases are TGCGCCAGCAGCCAAGATCATGCGGGAGTAAGGTACTTC. Translation gives CASSQDHAGVRYF.

This clone appeared a single time. The chain has TRBV6-4 and TRBJ2-2; D gene unclear. The CDR3 extends over 17 amino acids. The V gene's germline CDR1 is MRHNA and CDR2 SNTAGT. The V end was cut by 0 bases, the J end by 6 bases, with 17 bases between. CDR3 amino acids: CASSDSSDPRVAGELFF. The CDR3 DNA is TGTGCCAGCAGTGACTCATCGGATCCCCGGGTAGCCGGGGAGCTGTTTTTT.

The chain uses TRBV27 and TRBJ2-7; 7 bases align to TRBD1. J lost 2 bases, V lost 0 bases, and 4 bases had no gene match. This CDR3 has 15 residues. Germline loops: CDR1 MNHEY, CDR2 SMNVEV (reference sequence). The CDR3 DNA follows: TGTGCCAGCAGTTTATCATCCGGACAGGCCTACGAGCAGTACTTC. This sequence encodes CASSLSSGQAYEQYF.

This rearrangement joins TRBV11-1 to TRBJ2-5; 16 nucleotides match TRBD2. TRBJ2-7 explains the end of the DNA better; the J call may be wrong. This CDR3 has 16 residues. In germline, CDR1 is SGHAT, CDR2 FQDESV (reference sequence). For the CDR3, the DNA is TGTGCCAGCAGCCGGACAGGGACTAGCGGGAGGGTCGAGCAGTACTTC. Translated, it gives CASSRTGTSGRVEQYF.

J is TRBJ1-1 and V is TRBV4-1; D not resolved. V was cut by 0 bases and J by 2 bases, with 7 bases left in between. CDR3 size: 14 residues. Looked up from germline, CDR1 is MGHRA and CDR2 is YSYEKL. This CDR3 reads CASSQDPTNTEAFF. The CDR3 coding sequence is TGCGCCAGCAGCCAAGACCCGACTAACACTGAAGCTTTCTTT.

This clone appeared a single time. The chain has TRBV4-2 and TRBJ2-3; 7 nucleotides match TRBD2. Germline CDR1 reads LGHNA; CDR2 reads YNFKEQ. The CDR3 loop spans 16 amino acids. Germline trimming cut 2 bases from V and 2 bases from J; bases unmatched to any gene: 7. The CDR3 spells CASSQPSGLVTDTQYF. The DNA of the CDR3 is TGTGCCAGCAGCCAACCTAGCGGCCTTGTCACAGATACGCAGTATTTT.